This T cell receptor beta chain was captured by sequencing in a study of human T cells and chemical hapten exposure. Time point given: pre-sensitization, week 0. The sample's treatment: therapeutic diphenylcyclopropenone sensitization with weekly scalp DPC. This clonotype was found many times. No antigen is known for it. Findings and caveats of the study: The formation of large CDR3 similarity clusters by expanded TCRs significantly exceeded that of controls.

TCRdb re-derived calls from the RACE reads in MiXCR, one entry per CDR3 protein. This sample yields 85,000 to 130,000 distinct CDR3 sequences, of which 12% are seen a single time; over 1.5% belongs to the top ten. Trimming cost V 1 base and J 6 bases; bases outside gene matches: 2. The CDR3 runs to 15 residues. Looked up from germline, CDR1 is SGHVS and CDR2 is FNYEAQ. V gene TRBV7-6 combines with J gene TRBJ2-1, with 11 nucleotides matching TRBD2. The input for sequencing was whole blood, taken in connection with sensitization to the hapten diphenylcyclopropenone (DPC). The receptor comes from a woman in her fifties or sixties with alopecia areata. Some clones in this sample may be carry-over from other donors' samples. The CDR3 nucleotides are TGTGCCAGCAGCTTAGAACTAGCGGGAGTCAATGAGCAGTTCTTC. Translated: CASSLELAGVNEQFF.